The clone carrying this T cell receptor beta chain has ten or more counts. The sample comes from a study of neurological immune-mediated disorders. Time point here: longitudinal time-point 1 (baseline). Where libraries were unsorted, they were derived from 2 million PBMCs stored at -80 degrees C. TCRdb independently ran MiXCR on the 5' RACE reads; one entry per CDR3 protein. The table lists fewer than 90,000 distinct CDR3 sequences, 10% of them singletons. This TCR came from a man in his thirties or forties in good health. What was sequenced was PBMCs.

The chain's CDR3 is CASRPFLSGANVLTF. In DNA form, the CDR3 reads TGTGCCAGCCGACCCTTCCTCTCTGGGGCCAACGTCCTGACTTTC. The chain has TRBV28 and TRBJ2-6; D uncertain. Trimming took 8 bases from V and 0 from J, leaving 11 bases between them. Germline CDR1 and CDR2: MDHEN and SYDVKM. The CDR3 spans 15 residues.